This T cell receptor beta chain was recovered during a study of control samples from healthy donors and cancer patients (TCRdb year 2020). On this clone: Its antigen remains unidentified. No clone much larger than this one lies a single base away; base qualities are absent.

Receptors were amplified or captured by the immunoSEQ multiplex PCR assay. The source is immuneACCESS, and TCRdb retained only in-frame sequences with V and J called. Part of the clones is not carried over; for the studies checked, unresolved V genes explain less than half of this, and the remainder is unexplained. The sample has tens of thousands of clones on record, 70% to 90% of them singletons. About 7.4% of the sample is taken by the ten largest. As encoded in the germline V gene, CDR1 is SGHRS while CDR2 is YFSETQ. The CDR3 runs 16 amino acids, cysteine and phenylalanine included. The only DNA kept is the CDR3, 48 bases in frame from the first base. Relative to germline, V is 0 bases shorter and J is 0 bases shorter, with 10 bases between their ends.

This receptor was obtained from a woman aged 60-75 years in good health. Source material: blood. Rearrangement joined TRBV5-1 to TRBJ1-3; TRBD1 is possibly the D segment (5 matching bases). Read as DNA, the sequence is TGCGCCAGCAGCTTGGGACAGAGGGGCTCTGGAAACACCATATATTTT. This yields the protein CASSLGQRGSGNTIYF.